One and the same sample provided the 17 T cell receptor beta chains below, sequenced in a study of early T cells in non-severe SARS-CoV-2 infection. MiXCR was run by TCRdb on the 5' RACE reads, yielding one entry per CDR3 protein. The data hold 85,000 to 100,000 distinct CDR3 sequences, with approximately 17% observed a single time. The source material was whole blood, sampled at baseline. Receptors originate from an adult who was a healthcare worker with PCR-confirmed SARS-CoV-2 infection or an uninfected control (not recorded which).

V and J are TRBV27 and TRBJ2-2, with a tentative D call TRBD2 (6 bases). The CDR3 contains 15 residues. Trimming pared 6 bases from V and 4 bases from J, leaving 15 bases between. Looked up from germline, CDR1 is MNHEY and CDR2 is SMNVEV (reference sequence). The DNA for the CDR3 is TGTGCCAGCAGCGATGGGGGACTTCCCACCGGGGAGCTGTTTTTT. Its translation: CASSDGGLPTGELFF.

The chain recombines TRBV20-1 with TRBJ2-1; a weak D match, TRBD1 (5 bases). Germline-derived CDR1 and CDR2 are DFQATT and SNEGSKA (reference sequence). The CDR3 runs to 13 residues. V was pared by 6 bases and J by 8 bases, with 17 bases between. The CDR3 is CSAVRASFDEQFF. CDR3 DNA: TGCAGTGCAGTCAGGGCGTCATTCGATGAGCAGTTCTTC.

The genes are TRBV18 and TRBJ1-5; 7 bases match TRBD1. The CDR3 totals 14 residues. Per germline, CDR1 KGHSH and CDR2 LQKENI. V lost 4 bases to trimming and J lost 4 bases; unmatched junction nucleotides: 4. CDR3 DNA sequence: TGTGCCAGCTCACTCGGGACAGAGAATCAGCCCCAGCATTTT. This gives the protein CASSLGTENQPQHF.

This clonotype turned up a few times. The CDR3 DNA is TGTGCCAGCAGCCCCGACAGGGATGCGCAGTATTTT. It translates to CASSPDRDAQYF. The chain joins TRBV11-2 to TRBJ2-3; 7 nucleotides agree with TRBD1. Germline V lookup: CDR1 SGHAT, CDR2 FQNNGV. Trimming cost V 5 bases and J 10 bases; bases outside gene matches: 6. The CDR3 covers 12 residues.

The sample holds a few counts of this clonotype. The V and J genes are TRBV4-1 and TRBJ2-5, with 8 bases fitting TRBD2. The V gene's germline CDR1 is MGHRA and CDR2 YSYEKL. V shed 0 bases and J 2 bases; nucleotides not matched to a gene: 8. The CDR3 sequence is 17 residues long. CDR3 nucleotide sequence: TGCGCCAGCAGCCAAGAACGAGTAGCGGGGAGACAAGAGACCCAGTACTTC. As protein: CASSQERVAGRQETQYF.

This clonotype was picked up a small number of times. The V gene is TRBV12-3 or TRBV12-4, the J gene TRBJ2-5, with TRBD2 matching over 7 bases. J gave up 4 bases and V 8 bases, and 7 bases lay outside the gene matches. The CDR3 extends over 13 amino acids. CDR3 residues: CASLGAGAETQYF. The CDR3, as DNA: TGTGCCAGCTTAGGCGCGGGAGCAGAGACCCAGTACTTC.

Only a few counts were recorded for this clonotype. The chain carries TRBV19 and TRBJ1-2, with D possibly TRBD1 on 6 matching bases. This CDR3 spans 13 amino acids. V lost 6 bases to trimming and J lost 8 bases, with 16 bases between them. Germline values: CDR1 LNHDA, CDR2 SQIVND (reference sequence). The CDR3: CASSPRGHGGYTF. The CDR3 nucleotides read TGTGCCAGTAGCCCTAGGGGACACGGCGGCTACACCTTC.

This clonotype has only a few counts. The chain recombines TRBV12-3 or TRBV12-4 with TRBJ2-2; 8 bases align to TRBD2. V lost 6 bases and J lost 0; bases outside the gene matches: 12. This CDR3 is built from 18 residues. The CDR3 loop reads CASRLTPGLATNTGELFF. The CDR3 DNA sequence: TGTGCCAGCAGGTTGACCCCTGGACTAGCAACGAACACCGGGGAGCTGTTTTTT.

V gene TRBV6-2 or TRBV6-3 combines with J gene TRBJ2-7; D remains ambiguous. The CDR3 extends over 16 amino acids. Germline V lookup: CDR1 MNHEY, CDR2 SVGEGT. Trimming left V 5 bases short and J 7 bases short, with 24 bases between. The CDR3 here is CASSERPGPFEKEQYF. The CDR3 nucleotides read TGTGCCAGCAGTGAGAGACCGGGCCCCTTCGAGAAGGAGCAGTACTTC.

This clonotype was counted a few times. The chain has TRBV27 and TRBJ1-1; D is uncertain. The CDR3 contains 14 residues. Germline CDR1 reads MNHEY; CDR2 reads SMNVEV (reference sequence). V was clipped by 1 base and J by 6 bases, with 12 bases between them. The CDR3 DNA sequence: TGTGCCAGCAGTTTATTTTCGGGGTCCCCTGAAGCTTTCTTT. This encodes CASSLFSGSPEAFF.

CDR3 coding DNA: TGTGCCAGCAGCTTGGTCGTGGGACAGGCCTCCTACGAGCAGTACTTC. Protein: CASSLVVGQASYEQYF. The rearrangement links TRBV5-5 to TRBJ2-7, with 8 bases matching TRBD1. V trimming: 0 bases; J trimming: 0 bases; junction bases outside the gene matches: 5. CDR3 size: 16 residues. Germline CDR1 and CDR2: SGHKS and YYEKEE (reference sequence).

The V gene is TRBV20-1, the J gene TRBJ2-5; D call uncertain. In germline, CDR1 is DFQATT, CDR2 SNEGSKA (reference sequence). The length of the CDR3 is 13 residues. Trimming removed 0 bases at V and 2 bases at J, with 7 bases between. The CDR3 loop reads CSARERLQETQYF. The CDR3 coding sequence is TGCAGTGCTAGAGAAAGGTTACAAGAGACCCAGTACTTC.

This clonotype was seen more than once but under ten times. This chain joins TRBV12-3 or TRBV12-4 and TRBJ1-2, with TRBD1 matching 7 bases. The CDR3 totals 13 residues. The ends lost 8 bases at V and 8 bases at J; junction bases unmatched: 11. The CDR3 sequence: CASGDRDSSGYTF. Here the CDR3 DNA reads TGTGCCAGCGGAGACAGGGACAGTTCCGGCTACACCTTC.

At least ten counts were recorded for this clonotype. The rearrangement joins TRBV3-1 to TRBJ2-1; D gene ambiguous. Germline lookup yields CDR1 LGHDT and CDR2 YNNKEL (reference sequence). The CDR3 is 12 residues long. Trimming pared 4 bases from V and 10 bases from J, leaving 11 bases between. DNA for the CDR3: TGTGCCAGCAGCCGGCTGTCTGGGGAGCAGTTCTTC. It yields the protein CASSRLSGEQFF.

This clonotype turned up a few times. The V call is TRBV30, the J call TRBJ2-1; 8 bases fit TRBD2. CDR3 length: 14 residues. Germline CDR1 is GTSNPN and CDR2 is SVGIG (reference sequence). The trim removed 5 bases at V and 0 bases at J, leaving 3 bases unmatched. The CDR3 coding sequence is TGTGCCTGGGGGAGCGGGAGCTCCTACAATGAGCAGTTCTTC. This codes for CAWGSGSSYNEQFF. The whole variable domain, remainder taken from reference TRBV30 and TRBJ2-1, is SQTIHQWPATLVQPVGSPLSLECTVEGTSNPNLYWYRQAAGRGLQLLFYSVGIGQISSEVPQNLSASRPQDRQFILSSKKLLLSDSGFYLCAWGSGSSYNEQFFGPGTRLTVL.

This clonotype was recorded a few times. J is TRBJ1-5 and V is TRBV30; D might be TRBD1 (5 bases). The CDR3 spans 13 residues. Trimming removed 2 bases at V and 5 bases at J, with 10 bases between. Germline CDR1 GTSNPN, CDR2 SVGIG (reference sequence). CDR3 region: CAWSSGSYQPQHF. The DNA for the CDR3 is TGTGCCTGGAGTTCAGGGAGTTATCAGCCCCAGCATTTT.

This clonotype was counted many times. This chain connects TRBV20-1 to TRBJ1-5; 8 bases agree with TRBD1. V lost 6 bases and J lost 4; bases outside the gene matches: 2. This CDR3 has 12 amino acids. CDR1 and CDR2 from the germline V gene are DFQATT and SNEGSKA (reference sequence). CDR3 DNA sequence: TGCAGTGCAAGACAGGGGAATCAGCCCCAGCATTTT. Translated: CSARQGNQPQHF.